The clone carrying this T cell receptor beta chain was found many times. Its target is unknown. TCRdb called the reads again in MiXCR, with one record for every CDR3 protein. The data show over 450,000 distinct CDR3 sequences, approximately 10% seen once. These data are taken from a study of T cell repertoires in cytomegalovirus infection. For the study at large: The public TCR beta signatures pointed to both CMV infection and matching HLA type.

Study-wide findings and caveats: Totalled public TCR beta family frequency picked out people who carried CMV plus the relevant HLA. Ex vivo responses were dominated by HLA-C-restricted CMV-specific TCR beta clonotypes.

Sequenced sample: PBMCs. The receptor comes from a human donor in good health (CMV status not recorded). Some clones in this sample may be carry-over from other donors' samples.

CDR3 bases: TGTGCCAGCAGCTTAGGGGAGGGAGATACGCAGTATTTT. It encodes CASSLGEGDTQYF. The rearrangement joins TRBV7-2 to TRBJ2-3, with TRBD2 matching 7 bases. Per the germline V gene, CDR1 is SGHTA and CDR2 is FQGNSA. The trim removed 1 base at V and 5 bases at J, leaving 0 bases unmatched. This CDR3 comprises 13 residues.